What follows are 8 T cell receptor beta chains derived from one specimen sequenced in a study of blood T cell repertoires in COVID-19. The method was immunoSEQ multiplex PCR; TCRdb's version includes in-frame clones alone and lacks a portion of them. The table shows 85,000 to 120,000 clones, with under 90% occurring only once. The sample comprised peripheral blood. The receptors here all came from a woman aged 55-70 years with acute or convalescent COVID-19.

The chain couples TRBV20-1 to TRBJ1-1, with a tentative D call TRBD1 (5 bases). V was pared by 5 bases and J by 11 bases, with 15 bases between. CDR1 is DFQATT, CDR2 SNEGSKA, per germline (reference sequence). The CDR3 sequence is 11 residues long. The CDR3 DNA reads TGCAGTGCTCGAACAGGACTATTGGCTTTCTTT. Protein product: CSARTGLLAFF.

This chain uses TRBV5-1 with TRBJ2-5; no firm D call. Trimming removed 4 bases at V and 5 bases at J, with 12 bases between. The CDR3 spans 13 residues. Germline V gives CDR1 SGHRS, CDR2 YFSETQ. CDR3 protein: CASSLQFGETQYF. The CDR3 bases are TGCGCCAGCAGCCTACAATTCGGGGAGACCCAGTACTTC.

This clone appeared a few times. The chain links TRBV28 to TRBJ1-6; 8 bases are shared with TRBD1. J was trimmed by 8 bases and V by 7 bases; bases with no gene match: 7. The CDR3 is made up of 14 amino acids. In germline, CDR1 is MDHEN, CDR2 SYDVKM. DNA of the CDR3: TGTGCCAGCACCGGGCAGGGGGCTGATTCACCCCTCCACTTT. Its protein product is CASTGQGADSPLHF.

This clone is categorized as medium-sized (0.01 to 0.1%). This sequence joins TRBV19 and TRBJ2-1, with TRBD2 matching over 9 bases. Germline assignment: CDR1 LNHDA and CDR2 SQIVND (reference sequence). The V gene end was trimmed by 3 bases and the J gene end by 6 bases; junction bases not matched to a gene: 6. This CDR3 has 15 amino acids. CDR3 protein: CASSISAGGPNEQFF. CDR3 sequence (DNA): TGTGCCAGTAGTATCTCAGCGGGGGGCCCCAATGAGCAGTTCTTC.

The CDR3 region has the DNA TGTGCCAGCAGCCCATACAATGAGCAGTTCTTC. Protein: CASSPYNEQFF. This chain joins TRBV7-2 and TRBJ2-1, with D hard to call. Between the trimmed V and J ends, which lost 5 bases and 4 bases, there was a span of 3 bases. The CDR3 is made up of 11 amino acids. Per the germline V gene, CDR1 is SGHTA and CDR2 is FQGNSA.

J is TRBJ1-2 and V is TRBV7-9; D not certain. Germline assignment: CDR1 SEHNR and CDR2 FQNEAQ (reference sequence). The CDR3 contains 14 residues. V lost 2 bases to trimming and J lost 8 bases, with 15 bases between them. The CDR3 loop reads CASSLLSLTTGYTF. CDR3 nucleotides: TGTGCCAGCAGCTTATTGTCACTGACGACAGGCTACACCTTC.

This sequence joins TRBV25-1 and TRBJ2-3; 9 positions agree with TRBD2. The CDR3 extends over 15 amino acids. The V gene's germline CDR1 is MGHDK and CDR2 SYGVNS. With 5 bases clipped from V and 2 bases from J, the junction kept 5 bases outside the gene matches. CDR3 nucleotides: TGTGCCAGCAGTAGGCGGGAGGGGATCACAGATACGCAGTATTTT. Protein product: CASSRREGITDTQYF.

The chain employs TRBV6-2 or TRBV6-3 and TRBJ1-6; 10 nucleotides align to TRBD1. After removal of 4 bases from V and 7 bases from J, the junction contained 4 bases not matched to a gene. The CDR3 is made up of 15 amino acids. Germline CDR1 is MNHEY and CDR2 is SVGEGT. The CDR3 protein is CASSSRQGANSPLHF. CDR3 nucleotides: TGTGCCAGCAGTTCTAGACAGGGGGCGAATTCACCCCTCCACTTT.